What follows is one TCR beta chain and its context. The method was immunoSEQ multiplex PCR; TCRdb's version includes in-frame clones alone and lacks a portion of them. The repertoire holds 170,000 or so clones, with approximately 92% as singletons. The CDR3 is 14 residues long. Germline assignment: CDR1 SGHRS and CDR2 YFSETQ. The V end was cut by 5 bases, the J end by 1 base, with 9 bases between. The entry originates in a study of control samples from healthy donors and cancer patients. The sequence was collected from a man between 18 and 35 years old in good health. This chain connects TRBV5-1 to TRBJ2-2; D is unresolved. Material for sequencing was blood. In DNA, the CDR3 is TGCGCCAGCAGTTCCTTACTGAACACCGGGGAGCTGTTTTTT. Translating gives CASSSLLNTGELFF.